This entry lists 28 T cell receptor beta chains sequenced from one sample in a study of T cells in Graves' hyperthyroidism and ophthalmopathy. TCR beta CDR3 regions were amplified from RNA transcripts. HTBI primers drove first-round RT-PCR of the TCR CDR3. TCRdb reprocessed the multiplex PCR reads via MiXCR and lists one record per CDR3 protein. The sample lists some 570,000 distinct CDR3 sequences, 14% occurring once. Sequenced input: blood. All receptors come from a woman aged 18-29 years with Graves' ophthalmopathy.

The chain couples TRBV18 to TRBJ1-2; 8 bases line up with TRBD1. Unmatched junction bases numbered 7, after V lost 4 bases and J lost 6 bases. This CDR3 has 14 residues. Germline assignment: CDR1 KGHSH and CDR2 LQKENI. The CDR3 DNA sequence: TGTGCCAGCTCACGCGGACAGGGCAGTAATGGCTACACCTTC. As protein: CASSRGQGSNGYTF. The entire variable domain, with the rest obtained from reference TRBV18 and TRBJ1-2, is as follows: NAGVMQNPRHLVRRRGQEARLRCSPMKGHSHVYWYRQLPEEGLKFMVYLQKENIIDESGMPKERFSAEFPKEGPSILRIQQVVRGDSAAYFCASSRGQGSNGYTFGSGTRLTVV.

This clonotype was seen ten or more times. This chain uses TRBV27 with TRBJ1-5; 7 bases line up with TRBD1. The CDR3 runs 13 residues. V shed 8 bases, J shed 3 bases, and the junction held 4 bases outside the gene matches. Looked up from germline, CDR1 is MNHEY and CDR2 is SMNVEV (reference sequence). The CDR3 spells CASSDRVNQPQHF. Written as DNA, the CDR3 is TGTGCCAGCTCAGACAGGGTCAATCAGCCCCAGCATTTT.

This clonotype was counted ten times or more. DNA of the CDR3: TGTGCCAGCACACAGGGAAGGACTGAAGCTTTCTTT. Translation gives CASTQGRTEAFF. The J gene is TRBJ1-1, the V gene TRBV11-1; tentative D call: TRBD1 (6 bases). V dropped 7 bases and J dropped 5 bases, with 11 bases sitting between them. The CDR3 has 12 amino acids. Germline V gives CDR1 SGHAT, CDR2 FQDESV (reference sequence).

This chain joins TRBV12-5 and TRBJ2-7, with a possible D match to TRBD2 (5 bases). CDR3 size: 15 residues. Per germline, CDR1 LGHNT and CDR2 FRNRAP. V lost 3 bases and J 2 bases, leaving 14 bases between the germline ends. In DNA, the CDR3 is TGTGCTAGTGGTTTAGCGGAGCGAGGGCCCTACGAGCAGTACTTC. It specifies CASGLAERGPYEQYF.

This clonotype has just a few counts. V is TRBV5-1 and J is TRBJ2-5, with TRBD2 matching 8 bases. Losses at the gene ends were 0 bases for V and 6 bases for J; bases not matched to a gene: 4. The CDR3 consists of 14 residues. Per the germline V gene, CDR1 is SGHRS and CDR2 is YFSETQ. CDR3 loop: CASSLEISGKTQYF. CDR3 in DNA: TGCGCCAGCAGCTTGGAGATTAGCGGGAAGACCCAGTACTTC.

There are many counts of this clonotype. This sequence joins TRBV30 and TRBJ1-5; 8 bases are shared with TRBD1. CDR1 and CDR2 (germline): GTSNPN, SVGIG (reference sequence). The CDR3 sequence is 15 residues long. The V segment lost 2 bases and the J segment 2 bases; nucleotides outside the gene matches: 5. The CDR3 sequence is CAWSYGQGGNQPQHF. CDR3 DNA sequence: TGTGCCTGGAGTTACGGACAGGGCGGCAATCAGCCCCAGCATTTT.

The genes are TRBV24-1 and TRBJ2-5, with D possibly being TRBD1 or TRBD2 (6 bases each). The CDR3 has 15 amino acids. V lost 0 bases, J lost 5 bases, and 12 bases lay in between. In germline, CDR1 is KGHDR, CDR2 SFDVKD. The CDR3 loop is CATSDLKGGRETQYF. As DNA, the CDR3 is TGTGCCACCAGTGATTTGAAGGGGGGCCGGGAGACCCAGTACTTC.

This clonotype came up many times. CDR3 residues: CASSPVSGGTTEAFF. Written as DNA, the CDR3 is TGTGCCAGCTCACCGGTGTCTGGGGGAACAACTGAAGCTTTCTTT. The rearrangement links TRBV18 to TRBJ1-1, with D possibly TRBD1 on 5 matching bases. The CDR3 length is 15 residues. V gave up 3 bases and J gave up 5 bases, with 16 bases separating them. CDR1 and CDR2 (germline): KGHSH, LQKENI.

This clonotype was seen many times. The chain couples TRBV11-2 to TRBJ2-2; 10 bases are a match to TRBD2. The CDR3 has 17 amino acids. J was trimmed by 3 bases and V by 1 base; bases with no gene match: 5. Germline V gene lookup returns CDR1 SGHAT and CDR2 FQNNGV. As DNA, the CDR3 is TGTGCCAGCAGCTTAGTACCCAGCGGGAGGGACACCGGGGAGCTGTTTTTT. Protein product: CASSLVPSGRDTGELFF.

This clonotype was counted at least ten times. CDR3 nucleotide sequence: TGTGCCAGCAGCTCCTCCAGGGGGCCCTACAATGAGCAGTTCTTC. It translates to CASSSSRGPYNEQFF. The gene calls are TRBV13 and TRBJ2-1; 8 bases line up with TRBD1. V gave up 4 bases and J gave up 2 bases; unmatched junction bases: 4. Germline V CDR1 and CDR2: PRHDT, FYEKMQ (reference sequence). This CDR3 region has 15 residues.

Details on this clonotype: This sequence may be a read error, since a much larger clone differs from it by one base. The chain links TRBV5-1 to TRBJ2-1; 9 bases are shared with TRBD2. The germline CDR1 and CDR2 sequences are SGHRS and YFSETQ. This CDR3 comprises 14 residues. CDR3 sequence: CASSVISGGNEQFF. In DNA form, the CDR3 reads TGTGCCAGCAGCGTAATTAGCGGGGGCAATGAGCAGTTCTTC.

The V call is TRBV9, the J call TRBJ1-1; 10 nucleotides align to TRBD1. J was trimmed by 0 bases and V by 4 bases; bases with no gene match: 6. The CDR3 consists of 16 residues. Per the germline V gene, CDR1 is SGDLS and CDR2 is YYNGEE. CDR3 in amino acids: CASSLGQGYVNTEAFF. CDR3 sequence (DNA): TGTGCCAGCAGCTTGGGACAGGGGTACGTGAACACTGAAGCTTTCTTT.

This clonotype was found many times. The gene calls are TRBV12-5 and TRBJ2-1; 7 bases fit TRBD1. CDR1 is LGHNT and CDR2 is FRNRAP in the germline V gene. This CDR3 has 16 amino acids. Germline trimming cut 0 bases from V and 5 bases from J; bases unmatched to any gene: 7. CDR3: CASGLVPSRGNNEQFF. CDR3 DNA: TGTGCTAGTGGTTTGGTACCGTCCAGGGGGAACAATGAGCAGTTCTTC.

This clonotype was detected many times. The V gene is TRBV12-5, the J gene TRBJ2-1; D possibly corresponds to TRBD1 (6 bases). The CDR3 is made up of 17 amino acids. Germline assignment: CDR1 LGHNT and CDR2 FRNRAP. Trimming pared 1 base from V and 3 bases from J, leaving 16 bases between. CDR3 bases: TGTGCTAGTGGTTTGGGACCCTCAGGGGCGTTCTACAATGAGCAGTTCTTC. It translates to CASGLGPSGAFYNEQFF.

This clonotype was observed at least ten times. The rearrangement links TRBV30 to TRBJ1-2, with a possible D match to TRBD1 (6 bases). V shed 5 bases and J shed 6 bases, with 16 bases lying between them. In germline, CDR1 is GTSNPN, CDR2 SVGIG (reference sequence). This CDR3 spans 13 amino acids. In DNA form, the CDR3 reads TGTGCCTGGGAGGGGGGTTCGGGCCATGGCTACACCTTC. Translating gives CAWEGGSGHGYTF.

This clonotype was recorded at least ten times. The chain is built from TRBV7-7 and TRBJ2-5, with D tentatively TRBD2 (5 bases). Germline CDR1 and CDR2: SSHAT and FNYEAQ (reference sequence). This CDR3 comprises 11 residues. V was pared by 11 bases and J by 1 base, with 8 bases between. CDR3 amino acids: CAVGSQETQYF. CDR3 in DNA: TGTGCCGTGGGGAGCCAAGAGACCCAGTACTTC.

In its sample, this clonotype was seen many times. V usage is TRBV6-2 or TRBV6-3 and J usage is TRBJ1-1; tentatively, D is TRBD1 (5 bases). Germline V gives CDR1 MNHEY, CDR2 SVGEGT. CDR3 length: 16 residues. V was pared by 2 bases and J by 5 bases, with 18 bases between. In DNA, the CDR3 is TGTGCCAGCAGTTACCCAACCCTGGGGGGAGGAACTGAAGCTTTCTTT. This sequence encodes CASSYPTLGGGTEAFF.

The CDR3 is CASREDPGDYSDTQYF. In DNA form, the CDR3 reads TGTGCCAGCAGAGAAGACCCGGGAGATTACTCAGATACGCAGTATTTT. The chain carries TRBV25-1 and TRBJ2-3, with D possibly TRBD2 on 6 matching bases. The CDR3 has 16 amino acids. Germline lookup yields CDR1 MGHDK and CDR2 SYGVNS. The ends were cut back, 6 bases at V and 4 bases at J, with 20 bases in the middle.

This clonotype was counted many times. The chain couples TRBV29-1 to TRBJ1-5; D gene unclear. In germline, CDR1 is SQVTM, CDR2 ANQGSEA. The V gene lost 8 bases and the J gene lost 3 bases, with 14 bases spanning the gap. The CDR3 spans 13 residues. The CDR3 DNA is TGCAGCAATCGAAAGCCGACCAATCAGCCCCAGCATTTT. This sequence encodes CSNRKPTNQPQHF.

The chain employs TRBV7-9 and TRBJ2-7; 11 bases agree with TRBD2. The length of the CDR3 is 15 residues. J lost 2 bases, V lost 4 bases, and 4 bases had no gene match. The germline gives CDR1 SEHNR, CDR2 FQNEAQ (reference sequence). The CDR3: CASSSASGGPYEQYF. The CDR3 DNA follows: TGTGCCAGCAGCTCCGCTAGCGGGGGGCCCTACGAGCAGTACTTC.

The chain is built from TRBV7-8 and TRBJ2-7; D call uncertain. The germline V gene encodes CDR1 SGHVS and CDR2 FQNEAQ. V was cut by 1 base and J by 4 bases, with 14 bases left in between. The CDR3 covers 15 residues. Here the CDR3 reads CASSLDPGTSYEQYF. CDR3 bases: TGTGCCAGCAGCTTAGATCCAGGCACGTCTTACGAGCAGTACTTC.

The sample holds a few counts of this clonotype. A much larger clone sits a single nucleotide away, making a read error possible. The chain recombines TRBV10-3 with TRBJ2-1, with 9 bases fitting TRBD1. This CDR3 has 15 residues. From germline, CDR1 is ENHRY and CDR2 SYGVKD. The CDR3 reads CAISFTGGKDNEQLF. The CDR3 DNA is TGTGCCATCAGTTTTACAGGGGGCAAGGACAATGAGCAGCTCTTC.

The V gene is TRBV18, the J gene TRBJ1-6; D unclear. V was cut by 2 bases and J by 10 bases, with 15 bases left in between. The CDR3 has 15 residues. Germline CDR1 is KGHSH and CDR2 is LQKENI. The CDR3 nucleotides are TGTGCCAGCTCACCATACCAAATCAGAAAATCACCCCTCCACTTT. It translates to CASSPYQIRKSPLHF.

Worth noting for this clonotype: Just one base apart from a much larger clone, this may be a read error. This chain joins TRBV20-1 and TRBJ2-1; TRBD2 matches at 13 bases. The CDR3 is 15 residues long. Germline V gives CDR1 DFQATT, CDR2 SNEGSKA (reference sequence). Losses at the gene ends were 5 bases for V and 13 bases for J; bases not matched to a gene: 14. Here the CDR3 DNA reads TGCAGTGCTCCTGGACTAGCGGGAGTTGGGGAGACCCAGTTCTTC. Its translation: CSAPGLAGVGETQFF.

This clonotype was counted a few times. The rearrangement links TRBV6-1 to TRBJ1-2, with D maybe TRBD1 (5 bases). Germline CDR1 and CDR2: MNHNS and SASEGT. Trimming removed 6 bases from V and 6 bases from J, with 17 bases in between. The CDR3 consists of 14 residues. This CDR3 reads CASRRGGADHGYTF. The CDR3 DNA is TGTGCCAGCAGAAGGGGAGGGGCGGACCATGGCTACACCTTC.

In its sample, this clonotype was seen many times. The rearrangement uses TRBV29-1 and TRBJ1-1, with D possibly TRBD1 on 5 matching bases. The CDR3 totals 12 residues. V was pared by 8 bases and J by 7 bases, with 17 bases between. From germline, CDR1 is SQVTM and CDR2 ANQGSEA. In nucleotides, the CDR3 is TGCAGCACCCGGGACGCTAGGGGTGAAGCTTTCTTT. This translates into CSTRDARGEAFF.

The table lists this clonotype with many counts. The genes are TRBV7-9 and TRBJ2-7, with 9 bases aligning to TRBD1. Germline values: CDR1 SEHNR, CDR2 FQNEAQ (reference sequence). The CDR3 runs 16 residues. After removal of 5 bases from V and 6 bases from J, the junction contained 14 bases not matched to a gene. In DNA, the CDR3 is TGTGCCAGCAGCATGAGGATACCGGGACAGGGTTCCGAGCAGTACTTC. Amino acid sequence: CASSMRIPGQGSEQYF.

This clonotype was observed many times. The chain recombines TRBV11-3 with TRBJ1-4, with 11 bases matching TRBD1. The CDR3 has 15 residues. V shed 5 bases, J shed 7 bases, and the junction held 6 bases outside the gene matches. Germline V gene sequence: CDR1 SGHNT, CDR2 YENEEA. The CDR3 DNA is TGTGCCAGCAGCGCCGGGACAGGGGGTTTTGAAAAACTGTTTTTT. Translation: CASSAGTGGFEKLFF.